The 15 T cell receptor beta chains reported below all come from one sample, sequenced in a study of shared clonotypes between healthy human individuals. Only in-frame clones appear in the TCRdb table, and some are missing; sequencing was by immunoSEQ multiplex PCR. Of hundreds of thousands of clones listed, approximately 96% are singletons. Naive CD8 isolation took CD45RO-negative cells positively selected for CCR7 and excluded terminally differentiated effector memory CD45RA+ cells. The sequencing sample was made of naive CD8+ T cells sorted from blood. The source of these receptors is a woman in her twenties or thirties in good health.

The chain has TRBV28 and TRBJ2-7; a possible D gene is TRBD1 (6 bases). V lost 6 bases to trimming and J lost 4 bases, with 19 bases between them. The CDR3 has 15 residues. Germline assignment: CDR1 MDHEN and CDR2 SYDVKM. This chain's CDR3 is CASSRDIGEPYEQYF. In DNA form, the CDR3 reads TGTGCCAGCAGCAGGGACATAGGGGAGCCTTACGAGCAGTACTTC.

The CDR3 sequence is CASSQEPEKEKLFF. CDR3 nucleotide sequence: TGTGCCAGCAGCCAGGAGCCCGAGAAAGAAAAACTGTTTTTT. V and J are TRBV28 and TRBJ1-4; D remains unclear. Germline V CDR1 and CDR2: MDHEN, SYDVKM. The CDR3 extends over 14 amino acids. Deletions cut 6 bases from V and 8 bases from J, with 16 bases between.

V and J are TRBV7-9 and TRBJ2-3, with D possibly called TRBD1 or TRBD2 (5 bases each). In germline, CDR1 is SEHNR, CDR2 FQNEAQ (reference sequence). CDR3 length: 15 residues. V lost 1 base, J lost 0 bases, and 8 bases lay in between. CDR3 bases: TGTGCCAGCAGCTTAGACTGGGGGAGCACAGATACGCAGTATTTT. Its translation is CASSLDWGSTDTQYF.

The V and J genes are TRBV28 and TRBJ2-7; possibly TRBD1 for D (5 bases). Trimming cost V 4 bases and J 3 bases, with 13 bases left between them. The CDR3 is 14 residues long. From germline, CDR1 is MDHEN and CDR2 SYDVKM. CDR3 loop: CASSSPRDSYEQYF. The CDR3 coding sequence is TGTGCCAGCAGTTCCCCTCGCGACAGCTACGAGCAGTACTTC.

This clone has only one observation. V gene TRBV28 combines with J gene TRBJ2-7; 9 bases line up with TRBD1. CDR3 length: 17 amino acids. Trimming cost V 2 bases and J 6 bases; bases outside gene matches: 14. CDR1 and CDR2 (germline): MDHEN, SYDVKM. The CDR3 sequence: CASSLPSTGTGRGEQYF. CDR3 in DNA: TGTGCCAGCAGTTTACCTTCCACCGGGACAGGGAGGGGCGAGCAGTACTTC.

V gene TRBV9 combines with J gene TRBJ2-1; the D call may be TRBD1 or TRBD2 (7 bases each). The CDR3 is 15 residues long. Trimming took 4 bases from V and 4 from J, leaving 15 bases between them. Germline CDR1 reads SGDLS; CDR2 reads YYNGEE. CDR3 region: CASSFQGGQYNEQFF. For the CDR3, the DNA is TGTGCCAGCAGCTTCCAGGGGGGGCAATACAATGAGCAGTTCTTC.

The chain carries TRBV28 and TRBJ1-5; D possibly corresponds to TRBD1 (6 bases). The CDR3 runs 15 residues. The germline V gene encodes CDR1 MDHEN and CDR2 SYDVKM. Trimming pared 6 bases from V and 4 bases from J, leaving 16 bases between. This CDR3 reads CASRRRTVNNQPQHF. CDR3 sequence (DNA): TGTGCCAGCAGACGACGGACAGTTAATAATCAGCCCCAGCATTTT.

The chain's CDR3 is CASSLYGPDQPQHF. The CDR3 DNA reads TGTGCCAGCAGTTTATATGGACCTGATCAGCCCCAGCATTTT. The chain joins TRBV27 to TRBJ1-5; D not certain. Deletions cut 1 base from V and 5 bases from J, with 9 bases between. The CDR3 runs 14 residues. The germline CDR1 and CDR2 sequences are MNHEY and SMNVEV (reference sequence).

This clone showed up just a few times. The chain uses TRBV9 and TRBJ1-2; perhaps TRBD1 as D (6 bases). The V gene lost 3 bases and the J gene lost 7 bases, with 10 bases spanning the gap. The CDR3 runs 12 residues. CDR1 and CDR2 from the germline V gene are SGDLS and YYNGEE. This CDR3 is CASSGNRAGYTF. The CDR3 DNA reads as TGTGCCAGCAGCGGGAACAGGGCTGGCTACACCTTC.

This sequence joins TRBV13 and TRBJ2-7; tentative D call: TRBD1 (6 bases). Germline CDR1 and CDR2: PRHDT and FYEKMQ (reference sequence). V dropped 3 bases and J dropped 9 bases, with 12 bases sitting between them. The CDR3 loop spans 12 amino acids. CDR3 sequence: CASSFQGLAQYF. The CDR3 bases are TGTGCCAGCAGCTTTCAGGGGTTGGCGCAGTACTTC.

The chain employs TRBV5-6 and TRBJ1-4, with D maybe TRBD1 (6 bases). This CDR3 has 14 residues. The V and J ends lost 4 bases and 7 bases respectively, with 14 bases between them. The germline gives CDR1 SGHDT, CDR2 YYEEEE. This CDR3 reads CASSVGGRREKLFF. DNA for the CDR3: TGTGCCAGCAGCGTCGGGGGGCGTCGTGAAAAACTGTTTTTT. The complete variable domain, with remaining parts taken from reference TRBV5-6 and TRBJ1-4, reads DAGVTQSPTHLIKTRGQQVTLRCSPKSGHDTVSWYQQALGQGPQFIFQYYEEEERQRGNFPDRFSGHQFPNYSSELNVNALLLGDSALYLCASSVGGRREKLFFGSGTQLSVL.

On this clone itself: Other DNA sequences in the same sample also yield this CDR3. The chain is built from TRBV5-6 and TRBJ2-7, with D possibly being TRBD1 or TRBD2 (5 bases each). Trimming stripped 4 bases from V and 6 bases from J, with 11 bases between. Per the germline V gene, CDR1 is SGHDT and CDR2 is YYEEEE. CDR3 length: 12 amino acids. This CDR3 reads CASSLGAGEQYF. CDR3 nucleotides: TGTGCCAGCAGCCTCGGGGCAGGCGAGCAGTACTTC.

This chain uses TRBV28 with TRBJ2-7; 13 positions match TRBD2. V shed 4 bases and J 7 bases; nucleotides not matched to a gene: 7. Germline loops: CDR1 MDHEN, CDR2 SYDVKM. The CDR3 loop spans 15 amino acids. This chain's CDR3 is CASSSAGTSGIEQYF. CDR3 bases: TGTGCCAGCAGTTCCGCCGGGACTAGCGGGATTGAGCAGTACTTC.

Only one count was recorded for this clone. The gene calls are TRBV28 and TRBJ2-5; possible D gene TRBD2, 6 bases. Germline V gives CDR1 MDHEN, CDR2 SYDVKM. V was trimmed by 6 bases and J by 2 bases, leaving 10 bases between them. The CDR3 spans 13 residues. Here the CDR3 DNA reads TGTGCCAGCAGCCCCCGGGGGCAAGAGACCCAGTACTTC. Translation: CASSPRGQETQYF.

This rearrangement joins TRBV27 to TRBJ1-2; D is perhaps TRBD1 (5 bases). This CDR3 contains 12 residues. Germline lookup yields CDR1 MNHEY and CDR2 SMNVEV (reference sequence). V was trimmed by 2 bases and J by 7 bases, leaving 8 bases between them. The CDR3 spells CASSLQGSGYTF. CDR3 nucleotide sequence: TGTGCCAGCAGTTTACAGGGTAGTGGCTACACCTTC.